The 22 T cell receptor beta chains in this list originate from one sample, sequenced in a study of T cells after yellow fever vaccination. Via MiXCR, TCRdb re-called the 5' RACE reads, giving one row per CDR3 protein. The table includes hundreds of thousands of distinct CDR3 sequences, about 15% detected once. Sequences were derived from PBMCs, sampled around 5 days after the first yellow fever vaccination. These receptors originate from a man aged 18 to 29 who received the YFV17D yellow fever vaccine.

The chain carries TRBV30 and TRBJ2-5; D is uncertain. The length of the CDR3 is 13 residues. The ends were cut back, 0 bases at V and 7 bases at J, with 12 bases in the middle. CDR1 GTSNPN and CDR2 SVGIG come from the germline V gene (reference sequence). The CDR3 coding sequence is TGTGCCTGGAGTGTCGGCAGCTCTCGGACCCAGTACTTC. This translates into CAWSVGSSRTQYF.

This chain connects TRBV6-1 to TRBJ2-6; D may be TRBD1 or TRBD2 (6 bases each). With 10 bases removed from V and 2 bases from J, the gap between germline ends came to 12 bases. CDR3 length: 14 amino acids. Germline values: CDR1 MNHNS, CDR2 SASEGT. CDR3 sequence reads: CANRGGPGANVLTF. CDR3 DNA: TGTGCCAACCGAGGGGGGCCTGGGGCCAACGTCCTGACTTTC.

V and J are TRBV18 and TRBJ1-1; D is possibly TRBD1 (5 bases). The V gene lost 5 bases and the J gene lost 6 bases, with 16 bases spanning the gap. The CDR3 runs to 14 residues. The V gene's germline CDR1 is KGHSH and CDR2 LQKENI. The CDR3 DNA is TGTGCCAGCTCAATCGGACACCTTGGGGCTGAAGCTTTCTTT. Its protein product is CASSIGHLGAEAFF.

This clonotype turned up a few times. The chain couples TRBV6-9 to TRBJ2-2, with unresolved D. This CDR3 has 13 amino acids. The germline V gene encodes CDR1 MNHGY and CDR2 SVAAGI. V dropped 10 bases and J dropped 1 base, with 10 bases sitting between them. This chain's CDR3 is CATPGLNTGELFF. CDR3 bases: TGTGCCACCCCGGGTTTGAACACCGGGGAGCTGTTTTTT.

The rearrangement links TRBV24-1 to TRBJ1-5; D call uncertain. Germline V CDR1 and CDR2: KGHDR, SFDVKD. The V and J ends lost 4 bases and 1 base respectively, with 13 bases between them. The CDR3 consists of 16 residues. The CDR3 loop is CATSDRTYGSNQPQHF. In nucleotides, the CDR3 is TGTGCCACCAGTGACCGGACTTATGGAAGCAATCAGCCCCAGCATTTT.

The chain couples TRBV7-9 to TRBJ1-1; D gene unclear. CDR1 and CDR2 from the germline V gene are SEHNR and FQNEAQ (reference sequence). Trimming cost V 5 bases and J 8 bases, with 18 bases left between them. The CDR3 covers 14 residues. For the CDR3, the DNA is TGTGCCAGCAGCAGCAGAGACCCATGGCGGGAAGCTTTCTTT. Amino acids: CASSSRDPWREAFF.

There are a few counts of this clonotype. V and J are TRBV7-6 and TRBJ2-2, with D possibly matching TRBD2 (5 bases). V dropped 5 bases and J dropped 6 bases, with 13 bases sitting between them. Germline V gene lookup returns CDR1 SGHVS and CDR2 FNYEAQ. The CDR3 consists of 14 residues. CDR3 sequence (DNA): TGTGCCAGCAGCCCCCGGGTCGGGGCCGGGGAGCTGTTTTTT. Translated, it gives CASSPRVGAGELFF.

The chain has TRBV4-3 and TRBJ1-5; no firm D call. Trimming cost V 0 bases and J 1 base, with 16 bases left between them. The CDR3 consists of 18 residues. CDR1 is LGHNA and CDR2 is YSLEER in the germline V gene. CDR3 sequence: CASSQEMADKVSNQPQHF. In nucleotides, the CDR3 is TGCGCCAGCAGCCAAGAGATGGCAGATAAAGTAAGCAATCAGCCCCAGCATTTT.

This clonotype was detected only a few times. The CDR3 coding sequence is TGCAGTGCTAGAGATCCGCAGGGAGGCACTGAAGCTTTCTTT. Translated: CSARDPQGGTEAFF. The chain employs TRBV20-1 and TRBJ1-1; D is possibly TRBD1 (5 bases). Trimming pared 0 bases from V and 4 bases from J, leaving 12 bases between. CDR3 length equals 14 residues. Looked up from germline, CDR1 is DFQATT and CDR2 is SNEGSKA (reference sequence).

Only a few counts were recorded for this clonotype. This rearrangement joins TRBV4-1 to TRBJ1-2; 8 nucleotides agree with TRBD1. The germline gives CDR1 MGHRA, CDR2 YSYEKL. With 5 bases clipped from V and 2 bases from J, the junction kept 4 bases outside the gene matches. There are 14 residues in the CDR3. The CDR3 coding sequence is TGCGCCAGCAGCACCCGGACAGGGAACTATGGCTACACCTTC. Its translation is CASSTRTGNYGYTF.

The sample holds a few counts of this clonotype. The chain links TRBV6-5 to TRBJ2-5; D ambiguous. From germline, CDR1 is MNHEY and CDR2 SVGAGI. V lost 4 bases and J lost 3, with 12 bases in between. CDR3 length: 14 amino acids. CDR3: CASSWGGFEETQYF. The DNA for the CDR3 is TGTGCCAGCAGTTGGGGTGGGTTCGAAGAGACCCAGTACTTC.

Comment on this clonotype: Mismatch with germline at one junction end may stem from a read error. V is TRBV12-3 or TRBV12-4 and J is TRBJ2-3, with D possibly being TRBD1 (5 bases). The CDR3 consists of 12 residues. As DNA, the CDR3 is TGTGCCAACAGTTTTTCTGACAGAAAGCAGTATTTT. It codes for CANSFSDRKQYF.

The chain recombines TRBV6-5 with TRBJ2-7, with D maybe TRBD2 (6 bases). CDR3 size: 14 residues. Per the germline V gene, CDR1 is MNHEY and CDR2 is SVGAGI. V lost 2 bases, J lost 0 bases, and 8 bases lay in between. CDR3 bases: TGTGCCAGCAGTTACCGGAGGGGCTCCTACGAGCAGTACTTC. Translation gives CASSYRRGSYEQYF.

This clonotype was seen more than once but under ten times. The V gene is TRBV7-3, the J gene TRBJ2-3; D is uncertain. Germline lookup yields CDR1 SGHTA and CDR2 FQGTGA. The CDR3 has 12 amino acids. Trimming left V 1 base short and J 7 bases short, with 6 bases between. For the CDR3, the DNA is TGTGCCAGCAGCTTAAGTGGACATACGCAGTATTTT. The encoded protein is CASSLSGHTQYF.

This clonotype has only a few counts. V is TRBV5-4 and J is TRBJ2-5; possibly TRBD1 or TRBD2 for D (5 bases each). The germline CDR1 and CDR2 sequences are SGHNT and YYREEE (reference sequence). This CDR3 region has 16 residues. Trimming took off 1 base at V and 2 bases at J, with 15 bases between the two ends. CDR3 residues: CASSLTLKGRQETQYF. In DNA form, the CDR3 reads TGTGCCAGCAGCTTGACCCTAAAGGGACGGCAAGAGACCCAGTACTTC.

The CDR3 DNA reads as TGTGCCAGCAGCTTGGCCCGGGAAGGGTCCTATAATTCACCCCTCCACTTT. Encoded protein: CASSLAREGSYNSPLHF. The chain joins TRBV5-5 to TRBJ1-6, with D uncertain. The V end was cut by 0 bases, the J end by 1 base, with 11 bases between. Germline values: CDR1 SGHKS, CDR2 YYEKEE (reference sequence). This CDR3 is built from 17 residues.

This clonotype was observed at least ten times. This chain connects TRBV19 to TRBJ2-5; D not resolved. The germline V gene has CDR1 LNHDA and CDR2 SQIVND (reference sequence). V lost 5 bases and J lost 1, with 14 bases in between. This CDR3 is 15 amino acids long. CDR3 sequence (DNA): TGTGCCAGTAGTTCGGTAAAAACCGGCCAAGAGACCCAGTACTTC. This encodes CASSSVKTGQETQYF. Complete variable domain (other parts from reference TRBV19 and TRBJ2-5): DGGITQSPKYLFRKEGQNVTLSCEQNLNHDAMYWYRQDPGQGLRLIYYSQIVNDFQKGDIAEGYSVSREKKESFPLTVTSAQKNPTAFYLCASSSVKTGQETQYFGPGTRLLVL.

This clonotype occurred a few times. The V gene is TRBV6-1, the J gene TRBJ1-2; 11 bases are shared with TRBD1. The CDR3 sequence is 14 residues long. Germline CDR1 is MNHNS and CDR2 is SASEGT. With 6 bases clipped from V and 2 bases from J, the junction kept 2 bases outside the gene matches. The CDR3 DNA is TGTGCCAGCAGCCGGGACAGGGGGAACTATGGCTACACCTTC. Its translation: CASSRDRGNYGYTF.

The chain links TRBV4-3 to TRBJ2-1, with D perhaps matching TRBD2 (6 bases). Trimming shortened V by 4 bases and J by 5 bases, and 18 bases separated the two germline ends. The CDR3 is 16 amino acids. Germline lookup yields CDR1 LGHNA and CDR2 YSLEER. CDR3 in DNA: TGCGCCAGCAGCCCCGGATCGGGCGGGGTGGACAATGAGCAGTTCTTC. This translates into CASSPGSGGVDNEQFF.

CDR3 residues: CASSLTGDSYGYTF. The DNA for the CDR3 is TGTGCCAGCAGCTTGACAGGTGATAGCTATGGCTACACCTTC. This chain uses TRBV5-6 with TRBJ1-2; D perhaps matches TRBD1 (5 bases). V gave up 1 base and J gave up 4 bases, with 11 bases separating them. Germline loops: CDR1 SGHDT, CDR2 YYEEEE. This CDR3 has 14 residues. Full variable domain (remainder filled in from reference TRBV5-6 and TRBJ1-2): DAGVTQSPTHLIKTRGQQVTLRCSPKSGHDTVSWYQQALGQGPQFIFQYYEEEERQRGNFPDRFSGHQFPNYSSELNVNALLLGDSALYLCASSLTGDSYGYTFGSGTRLTVV.

This chain uses TRBV9 with TRBJ1-2; 8 bases are shared with TRBD1. The CDR3 covers 14 residues. Germline values: CDR1 SGDLS, CDR2 YYNGEE. Trimming removed 1 base from V and 4 bases from J; junction bases left unmatched: 3. CDR3 bases: TGTGCCAGCAGCGTAAGTGACAGGGGCTATGGCTACACCTTC. Protein: CASSVSDRGYGYTF.

V is TRBV6-5 and J is TRBJ1-5, with 8 bases that match TRBD1. Germline V gives CDR1 MNHEY, CDR2 SVGAGI. There are 15 residues in the CDR3. V shed 5 bases, J shed 7 bases, and the junction held 10 bases outside the gene matches. CDR3 DNA: TGTGCCAGCAGTCACAAGGACAGGGAGGGGCAGCCCCAGCATTTT. As protein: CASSHKDREGQPQHF.